These 27 T cell receptor beta chains were all obtained from the same sample, sequenced in a study of T cell responses to AZD1222 COVID-19 vaccine. Clones were sequenced by immunoSEQ multiplex PCR, and TCRdb holds only the in-frame ones, with some missing. The sample contains tens of thousands of clones, roughly four fifths of which appear only once. Sample: peripheral blood, taken 28 days after the second AZD1222 dose. These receptors originate from an adult who received the AZD1222 COVID-19 vaccine.

The chain employs TRBV9 and TRBJ2-5; D gene ambiguous. With 4 bases removed from V and 4 bases from J, the gap between germline ends came to 14 bases. The length of the CDR3 is 14 residues. In germline, CDR1 is SGDLS, CDR2 YYNGEE. The CDR3 spells CASSSRLWGETQYF. CDR3 sequence (DNA): TGTGCCAGCAGCTCCCGACTTTGGGGAGAGACCCAGTACTTC.

The V gene is TRBV5-1, the J gene TRBJ2-5; 7 bases align to TRBD1. J lost 5 bases, V lost 0 bases, and 7 bases had no gene match. The length of the CDR3 is 15 residues. Germline-derived CDR1 and CDR2 are SGHRS and YFSETQ. The CDR3 spells CASSLVIGGVETQYF. The CDR3 DNA reads TGCGCCAGCAGCTTGGTAATAGGGGGCGTGGAGACCCAGTACTTC. The whole variable domain, filled in from reference TRBV5-1 and TRBJ2-5, reads KAGVTQTPRYLIKTRGQQVTLSCSPISGHRSVSWYQQTPGQGLQFLFEYFSETQRNKGNFPGRFSGRQFSNSRSEMNVSTLELGDSALYLCASSLVIGGVETQYFGPGTRLLVL.

The chain is built from TRBV7-9 and TRBJ1-1; TRBD1 matches at 8 bases. The CDR3 loop spans 13 amino acids. Per germline, CDR1 SEHNR and CDR2 FQNEAQ (reference sequence). V was pared by 5 bases and J by 11 bases, with 10 bases of the junction left unmatched. The CDR3: CASSPWDRPTAFF. CDR3 nucleotides: TGTGCCAGCAGCCCTTGGGACAGGCCGACGGCTTTCTTT.

The rearrangement uses TRBV4-1 and TRBJ1-1; 8 bases align to TRBD1. Germline CDR1 and CDR2: MGHRA and YSYEKL. The CDR3 contains 15 residues. V was clipped by 2 bases and J by 5 bases; unmatched bases: 7. The CDR3 bases are TGCGCCAGCAGCCAACCGGACAGGGAGATGACTGAAGCTTTCTTT. Its protein is CASSQPDREMTEAFF.

This sequence joins TRBV19 and TRBJ2-5; D possibly corresponds to TRBD1 (7 bases). With 3 bases removed from V and 5 bases from J, the gap between germline ends came to 16 bases. This CDR3 has 15 amino acids. The germline CDR1 and CDR2 sequences are LNHDA and SQIVND (reference sequence). In nucleotides, the CDR3 is TGTGCCAGTAGTATTTTAGTCGCAGGGGGGGAGACCCAGTACTTC. Residues: CASSILVAGGETQYF.

This clone showed up just once. The rearrangement joins TRBV7-2 to TRBJ1-3, with 8 bases identical to TRBD1. Germline V gene sequence: CDR1 SGHTA, CDR2 FQGNSA. CDR3 length equals 16 residues. V lost 4 bases to trimming and J lost 3 bases; unmatched junction nucleotides: 8. Here the CDR3 reads CASSSTGQGGGNTIYF. The CDR3 DNA follows: TGTGCCAGCAGCTCGACCGGACAGGGAGGTGGAAACACCATATATTTT. The variable domain in full, with the rest retrieved from reference TRBV7-2 and TRBJ1-3, is GAGVSQSPSNKVTEKGKDVELRCDPISGHTALYWYRQSLGQGLEFLIYFQGNSAPDKSGLPSDRFSAERTGGSVSTLTIQRTQQEDSAVYLCASSSTGQGGGNTIYFGEGSWLTVV.

This rearrangement joins TRBV28 to TRBJ1-1, with 8 bases lining up with TRBD1. The CDR3 consists of 15 residues. V was clipped by 8 bases and J by 4 bases; unmatched bases: 12. CDR1 and CDR2 (germline): MDHEN, SYDVKM. CDR3 sequence reads: CASLNTDREVTEAFF. The DNA for the CDR3 is TGTGCCAGCTTGAACACGGACAGGGAGGTCACTGAAGCTTTCTTT.

The J gene is TRBJ2-4, the V gene TRBV7-2; TRBD2 matches at 13 bases. Looked up from germline, CDR1 is SGHTA and CDR2 is FQGNSA. The CDR3 totals 14 residues. V lost 4 bases and J lost 11; bases outside the gene matches: 5. CDR3 sequence reads: CASSSGLAGVFQYF. As DNA, the CDR3 is TGTGCCAGCAGCTCCGGACTAGCGGGAGTATTTCAGTACTTC.

The genes are TRBV24-1 and TRBJ2-1, with 8 bases that match TRBD2. Trimming removed 4 bases from V and 6 bases from J; junction bases left unmatched: 10. This CDR3 has 16 amino acids. Germline-derived CDR1 and CDR2 are KGHDR and SFDVKD. The CDR3 is CATSDTSGSWFNEQFF. Written as DNA, the CDR3 is TGTGCCACCAGTGACACAAGCGGGAGCTGGTTCAATGAGCAGTTCTTC.

The chain joins TRBV6-5 to TRBJ1-6; the D is unclear. Trimming cost V 6 bases and J 14 bases, with 14 bases left between them. This CDR3 contains 12 residues. From germline, CDR1 is MNHEY and CDR2 SVGAGI. CDR3 in amino acids: CASSFYGRALHF. CDR3 in DNA: TGTGCCAGCAGCTTCTACGGGAGGGCCCTCCACTTT.

The J gene is TRBJ2-4, the V gene TRBV20-1; TRBD1 agrees at 9 bases. The length of the CDR3 is 16 residues. The germline V gene encodes CDR1 DFQATT and CDR2 SNEGSKA (reference sequence). The trim removed 3 bases at V and 8 bases at J, leaving 14 bases unmatched. The CDR3 DNA sequence: TGCAGTGCTAGTTCCGGGACAGGGTTAGGTTGGTACATTCAGTACTTC. Its translation is CSASSGTGLGWYIQYF.

This clone was counted once. The chain has TRBV6-5 and TRBJ2-7, with D possibly TRBD1 on 6 matching bases. The germline gives CDR1 MNHEY, CDR2 SVGAGI. With 7 bases removed from V and 4 bases from J, the gap between germline ends came to 11 bases. The CDR3 consists of 12 residues. The DNA for the CDR3 is TGTGCCAGCACCATGGACAGATACGAGCAGTACTTC. Its translation: CASTMDRYEQYF.

The V call is TRBV6-2 or TRBV6-3, the J call TRBJ1-2; possibly TRBD1 for D (6 bases). With 0 bases removed from V and 2 bases from J, the gap between germline ends came to 10 bases. CDR1 and CDR2 from the germline V gene are MNHEY and SVGEGT. This CDR3 region has 15 residues. The CDR3, as DNA: TGTGCCAGCAGTTACTCGGAAACAGGGAACTATGGCTACACCTTC. Its translation: CASSYSETGNYGYTF.

This clone occurred once. The chain links TRBV5-1 to TRBJ2-7; D call uncertain. The CDR3 has 11 residues. Deletions cut 4 bases from V and 3 bases from J, with 5 bases between. Germline V gene sequence: CDR1 SGHRS, CDR2 YFSETQ. CDR3 sequence reads: CASSQNYEQYF. The CDR3 nucleotides read TGCGCCAGCAGCCAAAACTACGAGCAGTACTTC. Complete variable domain (other parts from reference TRBV5-1 and TRBJ2-7): KAGVTQTPRYLIKTRGQQVTLSCSPISGHRSVSWYQQTPGQGLQFLFEYFSETQRNKGNFPGRFSGRQFSNSRSEMNVSTLELGDSALYLCASSQNYEQYFGPGTRLTVT.

The rearrangement links TRBV27 to TRBJ2-2; 7 nucleotides align to TRBD1. Germline CDR1 reads MNHEY; CDR2 reads SMNVEV (reference sequence). J lost 4 bases, V lost 6 bases, and 11 bases had no gene match. The CDR3 is made up of 16 amino acids. The CDR3 here is CASSPTGTVSTGELFF. The CDR3 nucleotides are TGTGCCAGCAGCCCTACCGGGACAGTATCCACCGGGGAGCTGTTTTTT.

This chain links TRBV30 with TRBJ1-2; 10 positions agree with TRBD1. J was trimmed by 1 base and V by 4 bases; bases with no gene match: 6. In germline, CDR1 is GTSNPN, CDR2 SVGIG (reference sequence). The CDR3 consists of 15 residues. Here the CDR3 DNA reads TGTGCCTGGATCAGAGACAGGGGGCTTAACTATGGCTACACCTTC. It is translated as CAWIRDRGLNYGYTF.

V gene TRBV18 combines with J gene TRBJ1-2, with TRBD1 as a possible D gene (6 bases). Per the germline V gene, CDR1 is KGHSH and CDR2 is LQKENI. V lost 6 bases and J lost 6, with 17 bases in between. This CDR3 has 14 amino acids. The CDR3: CASSPGHGRNGYTF. Written as DNA, the CDR3 is TGTGCCAGCTCCCCGGGACACGGGAGAAATGGCTACACCTTC.

This rearrangement joins TRBV30 to TRBJ1-5; weak D call: TRBD1 (5 bases). Germline-derived CDR1 and CDR2 are GTSNPN and SVGIG (reference sequence). The CDR3 runs to 13 residues. Trimming cost V 4 bases and J 5 bases, with 12 bases left between them. CDR3 amino acids: CAWTLGGHQPQHF. CDR3 nucleotides: TGTGCCTGGACCCTCGGGGGTCATCAGCCCCAGCATTTT.

The rearrangement uses TRBV6-1 and TRBJ1-1; no clear D. Germline CDR1 is MNHNS and CDR2 is SASEGT. With 1 base removed from V and 5 bases from J, the gap between germline ends came to 14 bases. The CDR3 extends over 15 amino acids. The CDR3 spells CASSEGIPGWTEAFF. CDR3 in DNA: TGTGCCAGCAGTGAAGGAATCCCGGGGTGGACTGAAGCTTTCTTT.

This rearrangement joins TRBV10-3 to TRBJ2-3; maybe TRBD1 (6 bases). V dropped 0 bases and J dropped 5 bases, with 18 bases sitting between them. The CDR3 has 17 amino acids. Per the germline V gene, CDR1 is ENHRY and CDR2 is SYGVKD. CDR3 protein: CAISESPAAGVGDTQYF. The CDR3 DNA reads as TGTGCCATCAGTGAGTCTCCAGCGGCAGGGGTCGGAGATACGCAGTATTTT.

This clone was observed a handful of times. The chain employs TRBV9 and TRBJ2-7; possible D gene TRBD2, 6 bases. The germline CDR1 and CDR2 sequences are SGDLS and YYNGEE. V shed 2 bases and J shed 5 bases, with 23 bases lying between them. CDR3 length: 17 amino acids. CDR3 amino acids: CASSVDPLGGPSDEQYF. The CDR3 nucleotides are TGTGCCAGCAGCGTCGACCCCCTAGGAGGGCCCTCTGACGAGCAGTACTTC.

Here the CDR3 DNA reads TGTGCCAGCAGTCCCAGCTGGGGCGGGGGGGCCTACGAGCAGTACTTC. Translated, it gives CASSPSWGGGAYEQYF. V usage is TRBV28 and J usage is TRBJ2-7; 9 bases agree with TRBD2. Unmatched junction bases numbered 10, after V lost 5 bases and J lost 2 bases. This CDR3 has 16 residues. Looked up from germline, CDR1 is MDHEN and CDR2 is SYDVKM.

This clone has only a few counts. The chain is built from TRBV7-9 and TRBJ1-1; the D gene is possibly TRBD1 (6 bases). Germline V gene sequence: CDR1 SEHNR, CDR2 FQNEAQ (reference sequence). Deletions cut 0 bases from V and 11 bases from J, with 16 bases between. The CDR3 totals 14 residues. The chain's CDR3 is CASSLAEGGQRAFF. The DNA for the CDR3 is TGTGCCAGCAGCTTAGCGGAGGGAGGACAGAGGGCTTTCTTT.

The rearrangement links TRBV9 to TRBJ2-1, with D possibly TRBD2 on 6 matching bases. The germline gives CDR1 SGDLS, CDR2 YYNGEE. The CDR3 has 15 residues. V dropped 5 bases and J dropped 7 bases, with 19 bases sitting between them. This CDR3 is CASSLAPTGVNEQFF. The CDR3 region has the DNA TGTGCCAGCAGTTTAGCGCCAACGGGGGTGAATGAGCAGTTCTTC.

This clone was picked up a small number of times. The CDR3 loop is CASSVGRAETQYF. The CDR3 coding sequence is TGTGCCAGCAGTGTCGGCAGGGCAGAGACCCAGTACTTC. V is TRBV6-2 or TRBV6-3 and J is TRBJ2-5; a possible D gene is TRBD1 (5 bases). The CDR3 consists of 13 residues. V lost 5 bases and J lost 4, with 11 bases in between. Germline V gene sequence: CDR1 MNHEY, CDR2 SVGEGT.

The genes are TRBV25-1 and TRBJ1-2; no firm D call. The CDR3 contains 13 residues. Trimming removed 5 bases at V and 2 bases at J, with 9 bases between. The germline V gene has CDR1 MGHDK and CDR2 SYGVNS. Here the CDR3 reads CASSKSQNYGYTF. The CDR3 coding sequence is TGTGCCAGCAGTAAATCACAGAACTATGGCTACACCTTC.

This sequence joins TRBV19 and TRBJ1-5; the match to TRBD1 covers 10 bases. The germline gives CDR1 LNHDA, CDR2 SQIVND (reference sequence). The J segment lost 2 bases and the V segment lost 5 bases, leaving 3 bases of the junction unmatched. This CDR3 is built from 15 residues. CDR3 in amino acids: CASSLGTGGNQPQHF. Written as DNA, the CDR3 is TGTGCCAGTAGTCTCGGGACAGGGGGCAATCAGCCCCAGCATTTT.